What follows are 8 T cell receptor beta chains derived from one specimen sequenced in a study of follicular helper T cells after annual influenza vaccination. Time point: 2013-2014 season, 7 days after vaccination. TCRdb's table, derived via immunoSEQ multiplex PCR, lists solely in-frame clones and lacks some. Among approximately 10,000 clones listed, roughly 84% were seen once. The sample was CXCR5- memory CD4+ T cells sorted from blood, taken 7 days after influenza vaccination. Receptor source: an adult who received the influenza vaccine.

As regards this clone: Mismatch with germline at one junction end may stem from a read error. The J gene is TRBJ1-6, the V gene TRBV19; D is unresolved. Germline V lookup: CDR1 LNHDA, CDR2 SQIVND (reference sequence). The CDR3 totals 14 residues. This chain's CDR3 is CASKLRQTNSPLHF. For the CDR3, the DNA is TGTGCCAGTAAACTTCGCCAGACTAATTCGCCCCTCCACTTT.

This chain links TRBV5-1 with TRBJ2-1; D may be TRBD2 (6 bases). Germline CDR1 SGHRS, CDR2 YFSETQ. The V and J ends lost 0 bases and 0 bases respectively, with 10 bases between them. The CDR3 covers 16 residues. CDR3 coding DNA: TGCGCCAGCAGCTTGGGAGCGGGTAGCTCCTACAATGAGCAGTTCTTC. Amino acids: CASSLGAGSSYNEQFF.

The chain couples TRBV10-3 to TRBJ2-5; D is perhaps TRBD2 (6 bases). This CDR3 is 18 amino acids long. The V gene lost 4 bases and the J gene lost 4 bases, with 25 bases spanning the gap. Germline CDR1 ENHRY, CDR2 SYGVKD. The DNA of the CDR3 is TGTGCCATCAGTGCGGGGGTTGGGAAAGGGACGGCAGCAGAGACCCAGTACTTC. Translated, it gives CAISAGVGKGTAAETQYF.

This clone showed up just a few times. The chain has TRBV5-5 and TRBJ1-5, with D unclear. The V gene lost 4 bases and the J gene lost 4 bases, with 12 bases spanning the gap. This CDR3 comprises 14 residues. Germline CDR1 SGHKS, CDR2 YYEKEE (reference sequence). The CDR3 loop reads CASSQWGDNQPQHF. CDR3 DNA sequence: TGTGCCAGCAGCCAATGGGGAGATAATCAGCCCCAGCATTTT.

The chain links TRBV7-2 to TRBJ2-5, with 8 bases matching TRBD2. Germline V gives CDR1 SGHTA, CDR2 FQGNSA. V dropped 2 bases and J dropped 5; count of bases not matched to a gene: 16. The length of the CDR3 is 18 residues. In nucleotides, the CDR3 is TGTGCCAGCAGCTTAAGTCGAAGCGGGAGAAGTGGGCGGGAGACCCAGTACTTC. Amino acid sequence: CASSLSRSGRSGRETQYF.

V is TRBV27 and J is TRBJ1-1; D not resolved. This CDR3 is built from 13 residues. V lost 0 bases to trimming and J lost 5 bases, with 7 bases between them. Germline CDR1 MNHEY, CDR2 SMNVEV (reference sequence). The CDR3 DNA follows: TGTGCCAGCAGTTTATCGGTCAGGACTGAAGCTTTCTTT. It translates to CASSLSVRTEAFF.

CDR3 nucleotides: TGTGCCAGCAGTGAAGGCAAGGGGTGGGCAAGTTACAATGAGCAGTTCTTC. Encoded protein: CASSEGKGWASYNEQFF. The chain uses TRBV6-1 and TRBJ2-1; D is perhaps TRBD1 (5 bases). Germline V gives CDR1 MNHNS, CDR2 SASEGT. Trimming stripped 1 base from V and 4 bases from J, with 17 bases between. This CDR3 has 17 residues.

The rearrangement joins TRBV19 to TRBJ1-5, with D possibly TRBD1 on 5 matching bases. CDR3 length: 13 amino acids. Germline V CDR1 and CDR2: LNHDA, SQIVND (reference sequence). V was pared by 6 bases and J by 2 bases, with 8 bases between. CDR3 nucleotides: TGTGCCAGTAGGGGGCAGGGCAATCAGCCCCAGCATTTT. It is translated as CASRGQGNQPQHF.